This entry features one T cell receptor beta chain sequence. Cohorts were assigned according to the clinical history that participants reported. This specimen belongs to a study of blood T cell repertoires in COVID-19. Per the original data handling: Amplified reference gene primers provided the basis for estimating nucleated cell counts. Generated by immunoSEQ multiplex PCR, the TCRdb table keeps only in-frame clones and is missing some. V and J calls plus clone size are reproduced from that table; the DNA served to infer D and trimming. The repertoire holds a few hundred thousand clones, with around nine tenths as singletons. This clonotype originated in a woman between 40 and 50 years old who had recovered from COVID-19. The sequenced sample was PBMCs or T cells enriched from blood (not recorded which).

The CDR3 sequence: CSVGFSGGSPYEQYF. In DNA form, the CDR3 reads TGCAGCGTAGGCTTTAGTGGAGGTTCGCCCTACGAGCAGTACTTC. The chain joins TRBV29-1 to TRBJ2-7; D perhaps matches TRBD2 (5 bases). V shed 6 bases and J shed 2 bases, with 20 bases lying between them. This CDR3 contains 15 residues. Germline CDR1 is SQVTM and CDR2 is ANQGSEA.